The next 12 T cell receptor beta chains were all read from a single sample in a study of cytomegalovirus exposure and HLA in healthy donors. 60 Vbeta and 13 Jbeta primers were used in PCR. Produced via immunoSEQ multiplex PCR; TCRdb's table is partial and in-frame only. This table lists around 150,000 clones. The source material was PBMCs. The receptors derive from a woman in her sixties or seventies in good health and CMV-seronegative.

The chain employs TRBV30 and TRBJ1-1; TRBD1 matches 10 bases. The CDR3 loop spans 13 amino acids. The V and J ends lost 0 bases and 11 bases, in that order; junction bases with no gene match: 6. Germline CDR1 and CDR2: GTSNPN and SVGIG (reference sequence). Here the CDR3 DNA reads TGTGCCTGGAGTGTCCCGGGACAGGGGACCGCTTTCTTT. The encoded protein is CAWSVPGQGTAFF.

The V call is TRBV5-4, the J call TRBJ2-2; 8 positions agree with TRBD2. This CDR3 contains 17 residues. V shed 6 bases, J shed 6 bases, and the junction held 16 bases outside the gene matches. Germline V gene data show CDR1 as SGHNT and CDR2 as YYREEE (reference sequence). CDR3: CASTRGGGRGVAGELFF. CDR3 nucleotides: TGTGCCAGCACCCGGGGGGGCGGGAGAGGAGTGGCCGGGGAGCTGTTTTTT. The complete variable domain, with remaining parts taken from reference TRBV5-4 and TRBJ2-2, reads ETGVTQSPTHLIKTRGQQVTLRCSSQSGHNTVSWYQQALGQGPQFIFQYYREEENGRGNFPPRFSGLQFPNYSSELNVNALELDDSALYLCASTRGGGRGVAGELFFGEGSRLTVL.

Here the CDR3 DNA reads TGTGCCAGCCCTGAGAGAGGGGGAAACACCATATATTTT. Translating gives CASPERGGNTIYF. This rearrangement joins TRBV6-1 to TRBJ1-3; D gene ambiguous. Germline CDR1 is MNHNS and CDR2 is SASEGT. CDR3 length equals 13 residues. Trimming pared 8 bases from V and 4 bases from J, leaving 12 bases between.

This CDR3 reads CASSNTWGQFPSYEQYF. The CDR3 DNA reads as TGTGCCAGCAGCAATACCTGGGGACAGTTCCCTTCCTACGAGCAGTACTTC. V is TRBV7-9 and J is TRBJ2-7, with TRBD1 identical over 7 bases. V lost 5 bases, J lost 1 base, and 14 bases stayed unmatched. This CDR3 is built from 17 residues. From germline, CDR1 is SEHNR and CDR2 FQNEAQ (reference sequence).

The rearrangement uses TRBV5-1 and TRBJ2-2; a possible D gene is TRBD1 (6 bases). The germline V gene has CDR1 SGHRS and CDR2 YFSETQ. The CDR3 runs 18 residues. Trimming stripped 4 bases from V and 0 bases from J, with 19 bases between. The CDR3 region has the DNA TGCGCCAGCAGCCAAGAGGCTCAGGGGCCCTCGAACACCGGGGAGCTGTTTTTT. It codes for CASSQEAQGPSNTGELFF.

This chain connects TRBV7-7 to TRBJ2-2; the match to TRBD2 covers 10 bases. Unmatched junction bases numbered 1, after V lost 5 bases and J lost 4 bases. The CDR3 consists of 14 residues. From germline, CDR1 is SSHAT and CDR2 FNYEAQ (reference sequence). CDR3 coding DNA: TGTGCCAGCAGCCAGCGGGGGGGCACCGGGGAGCTGTTTTTT. It codes for CASSQRGGTGELFF.

The chain is built from TRBV9 and TRBJ1-6; TRBD1 aligns across 7 bases. V was clipped by 0 bases and J by 10 bases; unmatched bases: 10. CDR3 size: 16 residues. Per germline, CDR1 SGDLS and CDR2 YYNGEE. The CDR3 here is CASSVGVTGEVSPLHF. The DNA of the CDR3 is TGTGCCAGCAGCGTAGGAGTCACAGGGGAAGTCTCACCCCTCCACTTT.

The V gene is TRBV11-2, the J gene TRBJ1-1; TRBD1 matches at 9 bases. The CDR3 is 14 residues long. The trim removed 4 bases at V and 4 bases at J, leaving 4 bases unmatched. The germline CDR1 and CDR2 sequences are SGHAT and FQNNGV. The CDR3 nucleotides are TGTGCCAGCAGCTGGGACAGGGTATCCACTGAAGCTTTCTTT. Protein product: CASSWDRVSTEAFF.

The chain uses TRBV5-4 and TRBJ2-5, with TRBD2 identical over 13 bases. The CDR3 length is 15 residues. The J segment lost 5 bases and the V segment lost 4 bases, leaving 5 bases of the junction unmatched. Germline CDR1 reads SGHNT; CDR2 reads YYREEE (reference sequence). CDR3 protein: CASSAGLAGRETQYF. CDR3 DNA: TGTGCCAGCAGCGCGGGACTAGCGGGGCGGGAGACCCAGTACTTC.

The V call is TRBV4-2, the J call TRBJ2-7; 9 bases agree with TRBD1. V gave up 3 bases and J gave up 5 bases; unmatched junction bases: 11. CDR1 is LGHNA and CDR2 is YNFKEQ in the germline V gene. The CDR3 is made up of 16 amino acids. Here the CDR3 DNA reads TGTGCCAGCAGCCAGACCCAAGGACAGGGGCTCAACGAGCAGTACTTC. It codes for CASSQTQGQGLNEQYF.

The J gene is TRBJ1-1, the V gene TRBV6-5; TRBD1 might be the D (5 bases). Germline CDR1 and CDR2: MNHEY and SVGAGI. The CDR3 is made up of 14 amino acids. With 8 bases removed from V and 4 bases from J, the gap between germline ends came to 17 bases. This chain's CDR3 is CASEQGGRGTEAFF. CDR3 sequence (DNA): TGTGCCAGCGAGCAGGGAGGGCGGGGCACTGAAGCTTTCTTT.

The genes are TRBV4-1 and TRBJ2-7; maybe TRBD2 (6 bases). From germline, CDR1 is MGHRA and CDR2 YSYEKL. V was shortened by 4 bases and J by 5 bases, with 18 bases between the two germline ends. CDR3 length equals 15 residues. The CDR3 DNA is TGCGCCAGCAGCCCCCTCCGGGACTCAGACCACGAGCAGTACTTC. Translation: CASSPLRDSDHEQYF.